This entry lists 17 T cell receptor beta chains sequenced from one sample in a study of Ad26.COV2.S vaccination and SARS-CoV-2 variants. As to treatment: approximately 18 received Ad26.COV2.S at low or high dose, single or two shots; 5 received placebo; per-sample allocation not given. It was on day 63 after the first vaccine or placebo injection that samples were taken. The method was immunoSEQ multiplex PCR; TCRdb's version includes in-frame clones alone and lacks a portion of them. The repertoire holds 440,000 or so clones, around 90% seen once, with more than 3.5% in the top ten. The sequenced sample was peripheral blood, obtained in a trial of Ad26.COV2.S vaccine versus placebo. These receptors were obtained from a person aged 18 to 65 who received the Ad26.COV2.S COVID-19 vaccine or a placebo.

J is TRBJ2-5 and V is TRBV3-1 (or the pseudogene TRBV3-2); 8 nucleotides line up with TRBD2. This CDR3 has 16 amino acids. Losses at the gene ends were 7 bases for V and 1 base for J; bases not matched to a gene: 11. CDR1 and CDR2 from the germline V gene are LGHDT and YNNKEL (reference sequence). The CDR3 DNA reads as TGTGCCAGCACCCCTGGGTGGCTAGCGGGCCAAGAGACCCAGTACTTC. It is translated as CASTPGWLAGQETQYF.

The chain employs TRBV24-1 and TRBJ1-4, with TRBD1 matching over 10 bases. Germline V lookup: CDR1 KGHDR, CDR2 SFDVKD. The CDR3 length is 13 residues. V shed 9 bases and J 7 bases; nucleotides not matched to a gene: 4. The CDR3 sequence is CATSTGGGEKLFF. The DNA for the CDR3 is TGTGCCACCTCGACAGGGGGCGGTGAAAAACTGTTTTTT.

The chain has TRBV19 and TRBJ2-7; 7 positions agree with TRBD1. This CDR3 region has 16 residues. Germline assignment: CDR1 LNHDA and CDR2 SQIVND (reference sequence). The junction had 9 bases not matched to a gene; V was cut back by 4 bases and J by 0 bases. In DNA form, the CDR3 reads TGTGCCAGTAGTACTAGGGACAGCCAAAACTCCTACGAGCAGTACTTC. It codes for CASSTRDSQNSYEQYF.

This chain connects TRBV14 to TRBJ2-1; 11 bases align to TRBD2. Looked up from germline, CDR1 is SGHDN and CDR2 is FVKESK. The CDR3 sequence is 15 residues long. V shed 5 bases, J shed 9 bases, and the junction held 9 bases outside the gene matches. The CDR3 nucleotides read TGTGCCAGCAGCTTACTAGCGGGAGCGTTTGGTGAGCAGTTCTTC. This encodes CASSLLAGAFGEQFF. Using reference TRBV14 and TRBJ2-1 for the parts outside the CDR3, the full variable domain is EAGVTQFPSHSVIEKGQTVTLRCDPISGHDNLYWYRRVMGKEIKFLLHFVKESKQDESGMPNNRFLAERTGGTYSTLKVQPAELEDSGVYFCASSLLAGAFGEQFFGPGTRLTVL.

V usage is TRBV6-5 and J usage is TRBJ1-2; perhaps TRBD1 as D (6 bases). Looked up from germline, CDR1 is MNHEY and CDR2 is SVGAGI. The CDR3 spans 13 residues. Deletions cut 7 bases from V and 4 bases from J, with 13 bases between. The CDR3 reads CASKMGTIYGYTF. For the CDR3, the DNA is TGTGCCAGCAAGATGGGGACAATCTATGGCTACACCTTC.

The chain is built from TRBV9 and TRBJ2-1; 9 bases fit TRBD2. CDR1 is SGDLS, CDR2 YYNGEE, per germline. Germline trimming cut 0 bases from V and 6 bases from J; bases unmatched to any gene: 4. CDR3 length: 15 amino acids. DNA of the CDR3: TGTGCCAGCAGCGTAGACGGCGGGAGGGTCAATGAGCAGTTCTTC. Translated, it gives CASSVDGGRVNEQFF.

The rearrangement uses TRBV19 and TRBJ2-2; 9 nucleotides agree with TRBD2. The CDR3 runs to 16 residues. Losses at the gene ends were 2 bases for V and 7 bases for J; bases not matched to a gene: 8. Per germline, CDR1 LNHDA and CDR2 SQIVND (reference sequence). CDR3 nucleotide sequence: TGTGCCAGTAGTATAAATCGGCTAGCGGGGCACGGGGAGCTGTTTTTT. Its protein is CASSINRLAGHGELFF.

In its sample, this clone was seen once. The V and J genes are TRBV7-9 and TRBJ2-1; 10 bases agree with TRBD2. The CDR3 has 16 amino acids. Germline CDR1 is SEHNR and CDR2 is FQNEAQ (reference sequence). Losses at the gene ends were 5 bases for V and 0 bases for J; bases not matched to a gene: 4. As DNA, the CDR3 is TGTGCCAGCAGCCGGACTAGCGGAGACTCCTACAATGAGCAGTTCTTC. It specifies CASSRTSGDSYNEQFF.

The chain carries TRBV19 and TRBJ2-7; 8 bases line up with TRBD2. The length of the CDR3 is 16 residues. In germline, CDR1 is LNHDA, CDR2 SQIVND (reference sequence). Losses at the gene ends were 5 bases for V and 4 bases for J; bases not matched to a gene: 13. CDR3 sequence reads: CASSPPPSGRTYEQYF. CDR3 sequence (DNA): TGTGCCAGTAGTCCCCCCCCTAGCGGGCGCACGTACGAGCAGTACTTC.

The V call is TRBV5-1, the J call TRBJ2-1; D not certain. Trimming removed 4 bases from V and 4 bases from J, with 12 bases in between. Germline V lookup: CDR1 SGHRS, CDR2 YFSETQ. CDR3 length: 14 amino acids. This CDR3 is CASSPQALYNEQFF. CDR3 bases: TGCGCCAGCAGCCCCCAGGCCTTATACAATGAGCAGTTCTTC. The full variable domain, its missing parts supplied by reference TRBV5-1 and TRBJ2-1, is KAGVTQTPRYLIKTRGQQVTLSCSPISGHRSVSWYQQTPGQGLQFLFEYFSETQRNKGNFPGRFSGRQFSNSRSEMNVSTLELGDSALYLCASSPQALYNEQFFGPGTRLTVL.

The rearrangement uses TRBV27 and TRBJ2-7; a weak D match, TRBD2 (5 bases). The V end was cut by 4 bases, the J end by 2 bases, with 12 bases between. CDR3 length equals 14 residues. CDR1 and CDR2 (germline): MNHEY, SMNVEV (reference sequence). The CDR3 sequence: CASSSGLSPYEQYF. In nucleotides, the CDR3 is TGTGCCAGCAGTTCGGGGTTATCCCCCTACGAGCAGTACTTC.

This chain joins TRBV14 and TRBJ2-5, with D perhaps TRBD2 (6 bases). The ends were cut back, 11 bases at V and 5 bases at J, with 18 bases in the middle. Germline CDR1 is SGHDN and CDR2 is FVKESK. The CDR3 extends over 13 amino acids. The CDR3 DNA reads TGTGCCTCTCAGAGGACTACCTTCGAGACCCAGTACTTC. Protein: CASQRTTFETQYF.

CDR3 sequence reads: CASSEFITGELFF. The CDR3 DNA follows: TGTGCCAGCAGTGAATTCATAACCGGGGAGCTGTTTTTT. V gene TRBV6-1 combines with J gene TRBJ2-2; no clear D gene. The germline gives CDR1 MNHNS, CDR2 SASEGT. The CDR3 extends over 13 amino acids. V lost 2 bases and J lost 5, with 6 bases in between.

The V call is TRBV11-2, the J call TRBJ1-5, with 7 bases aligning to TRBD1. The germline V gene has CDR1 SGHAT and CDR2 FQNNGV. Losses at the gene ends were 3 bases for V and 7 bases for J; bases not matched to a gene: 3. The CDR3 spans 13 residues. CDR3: CASSFAGGQPQHF. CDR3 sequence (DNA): TGTGCCAGCAGCTTCGCAGGGGGGCAGCCCCAGCATTTT.

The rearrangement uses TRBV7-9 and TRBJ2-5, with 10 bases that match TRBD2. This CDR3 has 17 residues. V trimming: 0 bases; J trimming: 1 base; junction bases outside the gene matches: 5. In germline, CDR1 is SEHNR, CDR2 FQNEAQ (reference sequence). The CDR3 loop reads CASSLAQTSGAQETQYF. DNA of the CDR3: TGTGCCAGCAGCTTAGCGCAAACTAGCGGGGCCCAAGAGACCCAGTACTTC.

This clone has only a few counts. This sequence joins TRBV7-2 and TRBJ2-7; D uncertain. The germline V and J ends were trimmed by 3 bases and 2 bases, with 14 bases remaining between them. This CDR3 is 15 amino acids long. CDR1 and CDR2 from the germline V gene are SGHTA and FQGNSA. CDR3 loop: CASSLSKTATYEQYF. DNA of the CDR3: TGTGCCAGCAGCTTGTCAAAAACCGCTACCTACGAGCAGTACTTC.

The CDR3 DNA sequence: TGTGCCAGCAGCTTCGACATCTCGAACACTGAAGCTTTCTTT. Its protein is CASSFDISNTEAFF. The chain has TRBV27 and TRBJ1-1; D not resolved. The CDR3 spans 14 residues. Deletions cut 6 bases from V and 1 base from J, with 12 bases between. The germline CDR1 and CDR2 sequences are MNHEY and SMNVEV (reference sequence).